What follows is one T cell receptor beta chain and its context. Its target is not known. The CDR3 length is 12 residues. V lost 3 bases, J lost 5 bases, and 7 bases lay in between. The germline CDR1 and CDR2 sequences are MGHDK and SYGVNS. Sequencing targeted expressed TCRB transcripts, as all isolated RNA had been reverse transcribed. TCRdb's copy holds only in-frame clones and misses some; the assay was immunoSEQ multiplex PCR. This table has over 350,000 clones, over 13% appearing once. This specimen comes from a study of beta chain features in type 1 diabetes. Central memory, naive, regulatory and stem cell-like memory CD4+ cells were sorted by CD45RO/CCR7/CD25/CD127/CD95/CD27. Overall study results and limits: Fewer junction insertions and more nucleotide deletions appeared in type 1 diabetes patients. Naive, central memory and regulatory TCRB repertoires appeared more similar among patients than healthy donors. HLA influence on TCRB rearrangement stayed unresolved here.

The clonotype comes from a woman between 18 and 30 years old in good health. The chain uses TRBV25-1 and TRBJ2-5; D remains unclear. Sequencing input: naive CD4+ T cells from blood. CDR3 DNA sequence: TGTGCCAGCAGTGATTTTCTGGAGACCCAGTACTTC. Translating gives CASSDFLETQYF.